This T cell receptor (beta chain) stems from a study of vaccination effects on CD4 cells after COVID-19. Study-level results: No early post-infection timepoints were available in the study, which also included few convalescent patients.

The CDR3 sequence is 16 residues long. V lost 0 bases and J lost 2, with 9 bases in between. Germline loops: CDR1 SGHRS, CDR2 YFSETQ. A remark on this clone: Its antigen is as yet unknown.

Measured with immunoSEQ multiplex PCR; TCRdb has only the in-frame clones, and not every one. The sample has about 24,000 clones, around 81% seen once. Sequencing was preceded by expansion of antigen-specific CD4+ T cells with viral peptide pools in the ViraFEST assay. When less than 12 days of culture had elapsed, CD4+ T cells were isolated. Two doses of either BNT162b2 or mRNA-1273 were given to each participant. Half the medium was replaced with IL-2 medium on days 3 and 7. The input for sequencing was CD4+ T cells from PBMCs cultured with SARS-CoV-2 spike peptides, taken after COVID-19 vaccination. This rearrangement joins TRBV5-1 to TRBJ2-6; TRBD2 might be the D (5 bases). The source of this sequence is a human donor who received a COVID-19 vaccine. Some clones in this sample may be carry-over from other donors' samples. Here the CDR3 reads CASSLDGGAGANVLTF. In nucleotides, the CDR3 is TGCGCCAGCAGCTTGGATGGAGGAGCTGGGGCCAACGTCCTGACTTTC.